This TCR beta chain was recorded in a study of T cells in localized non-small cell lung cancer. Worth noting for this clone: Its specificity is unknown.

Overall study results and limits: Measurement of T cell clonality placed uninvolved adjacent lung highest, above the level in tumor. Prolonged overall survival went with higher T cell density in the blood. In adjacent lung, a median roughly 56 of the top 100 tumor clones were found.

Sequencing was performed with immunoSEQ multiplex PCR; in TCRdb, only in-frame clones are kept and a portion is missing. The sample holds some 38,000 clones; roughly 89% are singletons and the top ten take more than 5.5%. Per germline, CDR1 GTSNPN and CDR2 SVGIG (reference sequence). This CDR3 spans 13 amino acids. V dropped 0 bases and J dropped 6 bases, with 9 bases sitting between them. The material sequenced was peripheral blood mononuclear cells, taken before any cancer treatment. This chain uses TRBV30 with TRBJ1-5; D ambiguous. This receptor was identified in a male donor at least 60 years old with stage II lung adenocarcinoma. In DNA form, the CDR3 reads TGTGCCTGGAGTGTACGGGAGGGTCAGCCCCAGCATTTT. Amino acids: CAWSVREGQPQHF.